This TCR beta chain emerged from a study of cytomegalovirus exposure and HLA in healthy donors (dated by TCRdb to 2015 to 2018). With respect to the entire study: A later analysis indicated that the 100 to 150 validation repertoires were generated on the platform also employed for the 600 to 750 repertoires of the first cohort. The study aimed to test whether cataloging public T cell receptors could reveal signatures of past pathogen exposure. A separate validation cohort of about 110 different subjects was used in addition to the 666-subject first cohort. To predict cytomegalovirus infection status, the study combined high-throughput TCR immunosequencing, statistical association of individual TCRs with disease status, and machine learning.

Separate from the approximately 690-subject first cohort, the validation cohort of 90 to 150 subjects was the group to which the donors belonged. A word on this clone: Its specific antigen is unknown. No base quality values were provided; no much bigger clone lies one nucleotide off.

Libraries were built with the immunoSEQ multiplex PCR assay. In the source study's methods: A statistical classification framework was developed to diagnose cytomegalovirus status using the catalog of TCR beta chain sequences. As stored in TCRdb, this immuneACCESS dataset retains in-frame rearrangements with V and J assigned. A fraction of the clones does not appear; measured against another copy, unresolved V genes explain less than half of the discrepancy, and the remainder lacks a known reason. That table gives V, J and clone size, and the DNA gave D and trimming. Here the sample has over 35,000 clones; over 80% occur a single time. Together, the top ten hold 3.3% of the sample. The cysteine opens and the phenylalanine closes a CDR3 of 17 amino acids. Of the read, only the CDR3 DNA is kept; its 51 bases are in frame from base 1. The germline V gene specifies MGHRA as CDR1 and YSYEKL as CDR2. V gives up 4 bases and J gives up 2 bases, and the segment between their germline ends measures 20 bases.

The study at large found these results: The classifier was reported to diagnose cytomegalovirus status with high specificity and sensitivity in both the original cohort and the validation cohort. In vitro tests confirmed that a few of the cytomegalovirus-associated TCR beta chains recognize cytomegalovirus antigens. The study gave a list of about 150 TCR beta chains associated with cytomegalovirus. A later analysis had no HLA typing for the validation cohort, so co-occurrence there was scored across all 130 or so repertoires. A later analysis found that TCRs clustered in the first cohort also tended to co-occur in the 120 validation repertoires, with 94% of cluster scores above 0. According to the authors, the approach could potentially be generalized to other disease states and immunological phenotypes. Most TCR sequences were seen in very few donors, while some public TCRs were found in many individuals.

This TCR was sampled from a man between 18 and 35 years old in good health and CMV-seronegative. The specimen was PBMCs. The chain employs TRBV4-1 and TRBJ1-2; possibly the D gene is TRBD1, per 6 matching bases. The nucleotides are TGCGCCAGCAGCCCCCATTTCTGGGACACCAAAAACTATGGCTACACCTTC. Translated, this is CASSPHFWDTKNYGYTF.